This passage covers 9 T cell receptor beta chains from one sample sequenced in a study of T cell changes during pregnancy in multiple sclerosis. Produced via immunoSEQ multiplex PCR; TCRdb's table is partial and in-frame only. The sample records about 94,000 clones, 94% being singletons. The sample here was peripheral blood, taken in the third trimester of pregnancy. The source is a female donor with multiple sclerosis, enrolled in a pregnancy study.

V is TRBV6-5 and J is TRBJ1-1, with TRBD1 as a possible D gene (5 bases). Trimming stripped 2 bases from V and 8 bases from J, with 9 bases between. Looked up from germline, CDR1 is MNHEY and CDR2 is SVGAGI. This CDR3 spans 12 amino acids. The CDR3 coding sequence is TGTGCCAGCAGTTACGGGCCAGGGGAAGCTTTCTTT. It yields the protein CASSYGPGEAFF.

The rearrangement links TRBV21-1 to TRBJ1-1; TRBD1 is the table's D call and was not checked against the DNA. TRBV21-1 is annotated as a pseudogene. This CDR3 has 17 residues. The CDR3 region is CASSKRGTGTGDTEAFF. DNA for the CDR3: TGTGCCAGCAGCAAAAGGGGGACCGGGACAGGAGACACTGAAGCTTTCTTT.

This rearrangement joins TRBV19 to TRBJ1-3, with a possible D match to TRBD1 (6 bases). The germline V and J ends were trimmed by 4 bases and 0 bases, with 16 bases remaining between them. The CDR3 is made up of 17 amino acids. CDR1 is LNHDA and CDR2 is SQIVND in the germline V gene (reference sequence). The DNA for the CDR3 is TGTGCCAGTAGTACGCGGACGTTGGACAGCTCTGGAAACACCATATATTTT. Encoded protein: CASSTRTLDSSGNTIYF.

V is TRBV27 and J is TRBJ1-2; D ambiguous. Germline-derived CDR1 and CDR2 are MNHEY and SMNVEV (reference sequence). CDR3 length equals 13 residues. Trimming took 0 bases from V and 1 from J, leaving 3 bases between them. The DNA for the CDR3 is TGTGCCAGCAGTTTATCTCTTAACTATGGCTACACCTTC. Translating it yields CASSLSLNYGYTF.

The V gene is TRBV7-8, the J gene TRBJ1-2; no clear D. Germline V gene sequence: CDR1 SGHVS, CDR2 FQNEAQ. V gave up 2 bases and J gave up 3 bases, with 10 bases separating them. This CDR3 has 14 residues. The CDR3 DNA follows: TGTGCCAGCAGCTTAACGACTCCAGACTATGGCTACACCTTC. This gives the protein CASSLTTPDYGYTF.

The V gene is TRBV5-1, the J gene TRBJ2-2; 11 nucleotides match TRBD2. From germline, CDR1 is SGHRS and CDR2 YFSETQ. V was clipped by 4 bases and J by 2 bases; unmatched bases: 4. The CDR3 sequence is 16 residues long. This CDR3 reads CASSPLAGGNTGELFF. In DNA, the CDR3 is TGCGCCAGCAGCCCCCTAGCGGGAGGAAACACCGGGGAGCTGTTTTTT.

The V gene is TRBV4-3, the J gene TRBJ2-1; 14 nucleotides line up with TRBD2. V trimming: 0 bases; J trimming: 7 bases; junction bases outside the gene matches: 8. The CDR3 is 18 amino acids. Germline CDR1 LGHNA, CDR2 YSLEER. The CDR3 region is CASSQEFETSGRGNEQFF. The CDR3 DNA reads as TGCGCCAGCAGCCAAGAATTTGAGACTAGCGGGAGGGGGAATGAGCAGTTCTTC.

This chain connects TRBV28 to TRBJ2-7; perhaps TRBD2 as D (7 bases). Trimming removed 8 bases from V and 2 bases from J, with 16 bases in between. The germline V gene encodes CDR1 MDHEN and CDR2 SYDVKM. The CDR3 has 14 amino acids. CDR3 amino acids: CASWGGQKTYEQYF. CDR3 in DNA: TGTGCCAGCTGGGGGGGGCAGAAAACCTACGAGCAGTACTTC.

The chain couples TRBV18 to TRBJ2-7, with 11 nucleotides matching TRBD2. Germline V CDR1 and CDR2: KGHSH, LQKENI. The V gene end was trimmed by 2 bases and the J gene end by 7 bases; junction bases not matched to a gene: 7. The CDR3 spans 15 residues. CDR3 residues: CASSPGALAGDEQYF. As DNA, the CDR3 is TGTGCCAGCTCACCAGGTGCACTAGCGGGGGATGAGCAGTACTTC.